The next 9 T cell receptor beta chains were all read from a single sample in a study of vaccination and CD4 T cells after COVID-19. Treatment denoted: approximately 9-day PBMC culture with coronavirus spike peptide pools or control peptides (ViraFEST assay). Scientists ran DNA taken from cultured CD4+ T cells through the Oncomine TCR Beta short-read assay for sequencing. TCRdb analysed the PCR reads with MiXCR anew, one entry per CDR3 protein. The top ten hold approximately 12% of the sample, which has over 10,000 distinct CDR3 sequences, roughly 61% seen once. No antigen is known for these receptors. Sequencing was carried out using CD4+ T cells from blood, cultured in vitro. Receptors were obtained from a human donor who had recovered from COVID-19.

This clonotype was counted between two and nine times. The rearrangement uses TRBV7-8 and TRBJ1-5; 8 bases fit TRBD1. There are 15 residues in the CDR3. Germline CDR1 is SGHVS and CDR2 is FQNEAQ. V shed 5 bases, J shed 3 bases, and the junction held 6 bases outside the gene matches. The CDR3 nucleotides read TGTGCCAGCAGCCTGGGACAGGCGATCAATCAGCCCCAGCATTTT. Encoded protein: CASSLGQAINQPQHF.

V is TRBV4-1 and J is TRBJ1-5; D may be TRBD1 (5 bases). V was clipped by 1 base and J by 3 bases, with 7 bases between them. This CDR3 is built from 14 residues. CDR1 MGHRA and CDR2 YSYEKL come from the germline V gene. In DNA form, the CDR3 reads TGCGCCAGCAGCCAAGTGGGGGACAATCAGCCCCAGCATTTT. Translated, it gives CASSQVGDNQPQHF.

In this sample, this clonotype is medium-sized (0.01 to 0.1%). The V call is TRBV6-1, the J call TRBJ2-7; 13 bases fit TRBD2. CDR1 MNHNS and CDR2 SASEGT come from the germline V gene. Trimming took 4 bases from V and 1 from J; bases not matched to a gene: 1. This CDR3 region has 15 residues. The CDR3 DNA sequence: TGTGCCAGCAGTGGACTAGCGGGAGGATCCTACGAGCAGTACTTC. Translation: CASSGLAGGSYEQYF.

This clonotype was counted a few times. One end of the junction does not line up with germline, which may come from a read error. The gene calls are TRBV7-7 and TRBJ2-2; D not resolved. This CDR3 has 12 amino acids. Looked up from germline, CDR1 is SSHAT and CDR2 is FNYEAQ (reference sequence). This CDR3 is CASSLDGGELFF. In DNA, the CDR3 is TGTGCTAGCAGCTTAGATGGCGGGGAGCTGTTTTTT.

The chain has TRBV24-1 and TRBJ2-5; D not resolved. The germline V gene encodes CDR1 KGHDR and CDR2 SFDVKD. V lost 9 bases, J lost 3 bases, and 13 bases lay in between. The CDR3 is made up of 13 amino acids. CDR3 sequence: CATAEPGEETQYF. CDR3 bases: TGTGCCACCGCCGAACCCGGCGAAGAGACCCAGTACTTC.

V is TRBV11-3 and J is TRBJ1-3; D remains ambiguous. The CDR3 is 14 residues long. V dropped 1 base and J dropped 0 bases, with 4 bases sitting between them. Germline CDR1 reads SGHNT; CDR2 reads YENEEA. CDR3 DNA sequence: TGTGCCAGCAGCTTAGGCGCCTCTGGAAACACCATATATTTT. Translating it yields CASSLGASGNTIYF.

The rearrangement links TRBV4-1 to TRBJ1-4; D is uncertain. The CDR3 consists of 15 residues. Looked up from germline, CDR1 is MGHRA and CDR2 is YSYEKL. With 4 bases removed from V and 8 bases from J, the gap between germline ends came to 17 bases. The CDR3 loop is CASSPEGASAEKLFF. DNA of the CDR3: TGCGCCAGCAGCCCCGAGGGAGCCTCCGCGGAAAAACTGTTTTTT.

This clonotype was observed a handful of times. The V gene is TRBV7-2, the J gene TRBJ1-5; perhaps TRBD1 as D (5 bases). Germline values: CDR1 SGHTA, CDR2 FQGNSA. The CDR3 has 16 amino acids. The V end was cut by 5 bases, the J end by 3 bases, with 17 bases between. CDR3 DNA: TGTGCCAGCAGCCTTCAGAGTTGGGGCTCCAATCAGCCCCAGCATTTT. Amino acid sequence: CASSLQSWGSNQPQHF. Supplemented by reference TRBV7-2 and TRBJ1-5, the full variable domain reads GAGVSQSPSNKVTEKGKDVELRCDPISGHTALYWYRQSLGQGLEFLIYFQGNSAPDKSGLPSDRFSAERTGGSVSTLTIQRTQQEDSAVYLCASSLQSWGSNQPQHFGDGTRLSIL.

CDR3 coding DNA: TGCGCCAGCCCATATACAGAGAACACTGAAGCTTTCTTT. It is translated as CASPYTENTEAFF. V and J are TRBV23-1 and TRBJ1-1, with D uncertain. TRBV23-1 is identified as an open reading frame with a role that is uncertain. V lost 8 bases and J 1 base, leaving 11 bases between the germline ends. The length of the CDR3 is 13 residues.